Presented here are 32 T cell receptor beta chains from one specimen sequenced in a study of PD-L1 blockade in urothelial cancer (dated by TCRdb to 2016 to 2017). Libraries were made using the immunoSEQ multiplex PCR assay. The table was pulled from immuneACCESS by TCRdb, which kept in-frame rearrangements only. Such tables lose some clones; where checked, under half of the loss comes from unresolved V genes, and the rest has no known cause. The sample includes about 50,000 clones, with around 84% observed a single time. The ten largest clones capture 3% to 4% of the sample. According to the study, the label for this sample's time point signals: pretreatment peripheral blood. The sample was PBMCs, taken around atezolizumab (anti-PD-L1) treatment. The source of these receptors is a man aged 70-80 years with urothelial cancer.

J is TRBJ1-2 and V is TRBV6-5; no clear D. In germline, CDR1 is MNHEY, CDR2 SVGAGI. Between the trimmed V and J ends, which lost 0 bases and 3 bases, there was a span of 8 bases. CDR3 length: 14 residues. CDR3 residues: CASSYSEEDYGYTF. CDR3 coding DNA: TGTGCCAGCAGTTACTCCGAAGAGGACTATGGCTACACCTTC.

CDR3 sequence (DNA): TGTGCCACCAGCAGAGATTCCCGAGAGACCCAGTACTTC. This gives the protein CATSRDSRETQYF. The V gene is TRBV15, the J gene TRBJ2-5, with D unclear. The ends were cut back, 0 bases at V and 4 bases at J, with 6 bases in the middle. Per germline, CDR1 LNHNV and CDR2 YYDKDF (reference sequence). The CDR3 is 13 amino acids.

This chain connects TRBV5-1 to TRBJ2-5, with D perhaps TRBD1 (7 bases). The germline V gene encodes CDR1 SGHRS and CDR2 YFSETQ. Trimming cost V 1 base and J 3 bases, with 10 bases left between them. The CDR3 is 14 residues long. CDR3 in amino acids: CASSLSRGEETQYF. DNA of the CDR3: TGCGCCAGCAGCTTGAGCAGGGGGGAAGAGACCCAGTACTTC.

This chain links TRBV5-1 with TRBJ1-4; 8 bases match TRBD1. J lost 2 bases, V lost 4 bases, and 7 bases had no gene match. This CDR3 is 16 amino acids long. Germline assignment: CDR1 SGHRS and CDR2 YFSETQ. This CDR3 is CASSPDRGVTNEKLFF. CDR3 nucleotides: TGCGCCAGCAGCCCAGACAGGGGAGTCACTAATGAAAAACTGTTTTTT.

The rearrangement uses TRBV18 and TRBJ1-2; D uncertain. Germline lookup yields CDR1 KGHSH and CDR2 LQKENI. The CDR3 runs 14 residues. V gave up 3 bases and J gave up 4 bases, with 12 bases separating them. CDR3 sequence (DNA): TGTGCCAGCTCACCGGCAGGTGATAGCTATGGCTACACCTTC. The encoded protein is CASSPAGDSYGYTF. Full variable domain (remainder filled in from reference TRBV18 and TRBJ1-2): NAGVMQNPRHLVRRRGQEARLRCSPMKGHSHVYWYRQLPEEGLKFMVYLQKENIIDESGMPKERFSAEFPKEGPSILRIQQVVRGDSAAYFCASSPAGDSYGYTFGSGTRLTVV.

J is TRBJ2-2 and V is TRBV7-3, with TRBD1 matching 7 bases. V lost 3 bases and J lost 6; bases outside the gene matches: 4. The V gene's germline CDR1 is SGHTA and CDR2 FQGTGA. The CDR3 runs to 14 residues. This chain's CDR3 is CASSFDRAPGELFF. DNA for the CDR3: TGTGCCAGCAGCTTCGACAGGGCCCCCGGGGAGCTGTTTTTT. The whole variable domain, remainder taken from reference TRBV7-3 and TRBJ2-2, is GAGVSQTPSNKVTEKGKYVELRCDPISGHTALYWYRQSLGQGPEFLIYFQGTGAADDSGLPNDRFFAVRPEGSVSTLKIQRTERGDSAVYLCASSFDRAPGELFFGEGSRLTVL.

The J gene is TRBJ2-7, the V gene TRBV4-1, with 11 positions matching TRBD2. This CDR3 contains 18 residues. Germline loops: CDR1 MGHRA, CDR2 YSYEKL. Trimming at V came to 4 bases and at J to 5 bases, leaving 16 bases not matched to a gene. CDR3 nucleotides: TGCGCCAGCAGCCTAACTAGCGGGGGACATGTAAGTTTCCACGAGCAGTACTTC. Translated: CASSLTSGGHVSFHEQYF.

The V and J genes are TRBV5-6 and TRBJ2-7, with D uncertain. The germline CDR1 and CDR2 sequences are SGHDT and YYEEEE. The CDR3 is 13 residues long. Trimming took off 0 bases at V and 3 bases at J, with 7 bases between the two ends. Here the CDR3 reads CASSLARGYEQYF. The CDR3 nucleotides are TGTGCCAGCAGCTTGGCCCGCGGCTACGAGCAGTACTTC.

This clone was counted only a few times. The chain uses TRBV4-2 and TRBJ2-2, with TRBD2 as a possible D gene (5 bases). Looked up from germline, CDR1 is LGHNA and CDR2 is YNFKEQ. This CDR3 has 15 amino acids. V dropped 0 bases and J dropped 7 bases, with 12 bases sitting between them. CDR3 sequence reads: CASSQEGKAGGELFF. CDR3 sequence (DNA): TGTGCCAGCAGCCAAGAGGGAAAGGCGGGCGGGGAGCTGTTTTTT.

The chain employs TRBV29-1 and TRBJ2-1, with 14 bases lining up with TRBD2. Germline V lookup: CDR1 SQVTM, CDR2 ANQGSEA. The CDR3 totals 18 residues. V trimming: 7 bases; J trimming: 2 bases; junction bases outside the gene matches: 13. The CDR3 region has the DNA TGCAGCGGGGGGGGTTCCGGGACTAGCGGGAGAGCCTACAATGAGCAGTTCTTC. Its translation: CSGGGSGTSGRAYNEQFF.

V and J are TRBV7-3 and TRBJ2-1; D is perhaps TRBD2 (5 bases). Germline loops: CDR1 SGHTA, CDR2 FQGTGA. The V end was cut by 5 bases, the J end by 10 bases, with 15 bases between. The CDR3 is 13 amino acids. Here the CDR3 reads CASSPRGLGEQFF. Here the CDR3 DNA reads TGTGCCAGCAGCCCACGGGGATTGGGAGAGCAGTTCTTC.

The chain carries TRBV29-1 and TRBJ2-2; a possible D gene is TRBD2 (6 bases). Trimming stripped 6 bases from V and 7 bases from J, with 15 bases between. Germline values: CDR1 SQVTM, CDR2 ANQGSEA. The CDR3 spans 13 residues. The chain's CDR3 is CSVLRERGGELFF. The CDR3 DNA reads as TGCAGCGTGCTACGGGAGCGTGGCGGGGAGCTGTTTTTT.

The genes are TRBV2 and TRBJ2-3, with TRBD2 matching over 8 bases. Germline trimming cut 6 bases from V and 2 bases from J; bases unmatched to any gene: 10. The CDR3 has 16 residues. Germline V gene lookup returns CDR1 SNHLY and CDR2 FYNNEI. Written as DNA, the CDR3 is TGTGCCAGCAGGCCCACTAGCGGAATTATCACAGATACGCAGTATTTT. It specifies CASRPTSGIITDTQYF.

This clone was seen a few times. V is TRBV5-6 and J is TRBJ2-4; 8 nucleotides align to TRBD1. Germline loops: CDR1 SGHDT, CDR2 YYEEEE. V was pared by 5 bases and J by 4 bases, with 5 bases of the junction left unmatched. The CDR3 is made up of 14 amino acids. This chain's CDR3 is CASREWTGKNIQYF. CDR3 DNA sequence: TGTGCCAGCAGAGAGTGGACAGGGAAAAACATTCAGTACTTC.

CDR3 protein: CAWSGTNYGYTF. Here the CDR3 DNA reads TGTGCCTGGAGTGGTACTAACTATGGCTACACCTTC. The V call is TRBV30, the J call TRBJ1-2; D gene unclear. The CDR3 spans 12 residues. The ends were cut back, 1 base at V and 0 bases at J, with 3 bases in the middle. Germline V CDR1 and CDR2: GTSNPN, SVGIG (reference sequence).

V gene TRBV5-1 combines with J gene TRBJ2-7; 7 bases are shared with TRBD1. The germline V gene has CDR1 SGHRS and CDR2 YFSETQ. Germline trimming cut 3 bases from V and 1 base from J; bases unmatched to any gene: 4. This CDR3 spans 14 amino acids. As DNA, the CDR3 is TGCGCCAGCAGCTGGACAGGTGAATCCTACGAGCAGTACTTC. It specifies CASSWTGESYEQYF. Full variable domain (rest looked up from reference TRBV5-1 and TRBJ2-7): KAGVTQTPRYLIKTRGQQVTLSCSPISGHRSVSWYQQTPGQGLQFLFEYFSETQRNKGNFPGRFSGRQFSNSRSEMNVSTLELGDSALYLCASSWTGESYEQYFGPGTRLTVT.

The sample holds one count of this clone. V is TRBV18 and J is TRBJ2-7; tentatively, D is TRBD2 (5 bases). Trimming took off 5 bases at V and 5 bases at J, with 22 bases between the two ends. The CDR3 is made up of 16 amino acids. Germline V gene lookup returns CDR1 KGHSH and CDR2 LQKENI. CDR3 DNA sequence: TGTGCCAGCTCAAACACATTCCCGGGATCTGGGCACGAGCAGTACTTC. This encodes CASSNTFPGSGHEQYF.

The V gene is TRBV4-2, the J gene TRBJ2-7, with TRBD1 matching over 9 bases. The junction had 13 bases not matched to a gene; V was cut back by 4 bases and J by 3 bases. Per the germline V gene, CDR1 is LGHNA and CDR2 is YNFKEQ. The CDR3 runs to 17 residues. The CDR3 sequence: CASSPQTTGGLSYEQYF. The CDR3 bases are TGTGCCAGCAGCCCTCAGACAACAGGGGGCCTCAGCTACGAGCAGTACTTC.

The chain recombines TRBV11-1 with TRBJ2-7; the D gene is possibly TRBD1 (5 bases). Germline V gene sequence: CDR1 SGHAT, CDR2 FQDESV (reference sequence). V lost 0 bases to trimming and J lost 3 bases, with 15 bases between them. The CDR3 runs to 16 residues. The CDR3 DNA sequence: TGTGCCAGCAGCTTAGCGTCGACAGACGCAGGCTACGAGCAGTACTTC. Residues: CASSLASTDAGYEQYF.

The chain combines TRBV27 with TRBJ2-2, with D perhaps TRBD2 (7 bases). The V gene's germline CDR1 is MNHEY and CDR2 SMNVEV (reference sequence). V was pared by 4 bases and J by 3 bases, with 15 bases between. The CDR3 runs to 16 residues. CDR3 coding DNA: TGTGCCAGCAGTTCCACCGGGGGGCTGTACACCGGGGAGCTGTTTTTT. The encoded protein is CASSSTGGLYTGELFF.

In its sample, this clone was seen once. For the CDR3, the DNA is TGTGCCAGCAGCCCACCGGGACAGGGGACCATATATTTT. Its protein is CASSPPGQGTIYF. The chain has TRBV6-5 and TRBJ1-3, with TRBD1 identical over 10 bases. This CDR3 has 13 amino acids. V trimming: 6 bases; J trimming: 10 bases; junction bases outside the gene matches: 6. CDR1 and CDR2 from the germline V gene are MNHEY and SVGAGI.

The gene calls are TRBV2 and TRBJ2-5; maybe TRBD2 (6 bases). The germline V gene encodes CDR1 SNHLY and CDR2 FYNNEI. This CDR3 contains 14 residues. Deletions cut 4 bases from V and 7 bases from J, with 16 bases between. The CDR3 protein is CASSAYSGRGTQYF. The CDR3 nucleotides are TGTGCCAGCAGTGCCTATAGCGGCCGGGGGACCCAGTACTTC.

There are a few counts of this clone. The rearrangement joins TRBV7-9 to TRBJ1-5, with a tentative D call TRBD1 (5 bases). Germline CDR1 is SEHNR and CDR2 is FQNEAQ (reference sequence). V lost 3 bases and J 2 bases, leaving 11 bases between the germline ends. This CDR3 contains 15 residues. CDR3 amino acids: CASSLETGGNQPQHF. As DNA, the CDR3 is TGTGCCAGCAGCTTGGAAACGGGGGGCAATCAGCCCCAGCATTTT.

V is TRBV7-2 and J is TRBJ2-7; 8 nucleotides agree with TRBD1. This CDR3 region has 14 residues. Germline CDR1 is SGHTA and CDR2 is FQGNSA. Unmatched junction bases numbered 11, after V lost 4 bases and J lost 9 bases. CDR3 amino acids: CASSYQGARSLQYF. CDR3 coding DNA: TGTGCCAGCAGCTATCAGGGGGCGCGATCACTGCAGTACTTC.

The V call is TRBV6-5, the J call TRBJ1-5, with D hard to call. V lost 4 bases and J lost 3, with 13 bases in between. Germline CDR1 is MNHEY and CDR2 is SVGAGI. The CDR3 runs to 15 residues. This CDR3 reads CASSSAGGINQPQHF. CDR3 DNA sequence: TGTGCCAGCAGTTCGGCAGGAGGGATCAATCAGCCCCAGCATTTT.

This clone was counted only a few times. The chain recombines TRBV14 with TRBJ2-1; TRBD2 matches at 11 bases. The CDR3 contains 15 residues. CDR1 and CDR2 (germline): SGHDN, FVKESK. V was clipped by 4 bases and J by 7 bases; unmatched bases: 6. For the CDR3, the DNA is TGTGCCAGCAGCCGGGCAGTAGCGGGGGGGAATGAGCAGTTCTTC. Residues: CASSRAVAGGNEQFF.

This clone was found once. The V gene is TRBV28, the J gene TRBJ2-2, with 8 positions matching TRBD1. The CDR3 spans 16 residues. With V trimmed by 3 bases and J by 6 bases, 9 bases remained unmatched. The germline V gene encodes CDR1 MDHEN and CDR2 SYDVKM. CDR3 sequence reads: CASSLWVTGGAGELFF. As DNA, the CDR3 is TGTGCCAGCAGTTTGTGGGTCACAGGGGGAGCCGGGGAGCTGTTTTTT.

The J gene is TRBJ1-1, the V gene TRBV18; D is possibly TRBD1 (6 bases). Trimming pared 8 bases from V and 0 bases from J, leaving 13 bases between. This CDR3 spans 14 amino acids. CDR1 KGHSH and CDR2 LQKENI come from the germline V gene. The CDR3 DNA reads as TGTGCCAGCCGGATGGACAGAATGAACACTGAAGCTTTCTTT. Translated, it gives CASRMDRMNTEAFF.

As regards this clone: The identical CDR3 is also encoded by other nucleotide sequences in the sample. The chain couples TRBV7-3 to TRBJ2-1; 8 bases agree with TRBD2. The V gene's germline CDR1 is SGHTA and CDR2 FQGTGA. With 4 bases clipped from V and 2 bases from J, the junction kept 4 bases outside the gene matches. This CDR3 contains 15 residues. The CDR3 sequence: CASSSSGLAYNEQFF. Here the CDR3 DNA reads TGTGCCAGCAGCTCATCGGGACTAGCCTACAATGAGCAGTTCTTC.

The rearrangement links TRBV18 to TRBJ1-2; D perhaps matches TRBD1 (5 bases). This CDR3 contains 15 residues. Germline V gene lookup returns CDR1 KGHSH and CDR2 LQKENI. Between the trimmed V and J ends, which lost 3 bases and 2 bases, there was a span of 13 bases. The CDR3 sequence is CASSPPRPGNYGYTF. In nucleotides, the CDR3 is TGTGCCAGCTCACCCCCTCGGCCAGGGAACTATGGCTACACCTTC.

The CDR3 loop reads CASSSSEINGYTF. The CDR3 nucleotides read TGTGCCAGCAGCTCGAGCGAAATTAATGGCTACACCTTC. The V and J genes are TRBV16 and TRBJ1-2; D gene unclear. The CDR3 runs to 13 residues. Germline V CDR1 and CDR2: KGHSY, FQNENV. V was trimmed by 5 bases and J by 6 bases, leaving 13 bases between them.

The chain is built from TRBV18 and TRBJ2-3; TRBD2 matches at 9 bases. Germline lookup yields CDR1 KGHSH and CDR2 LQKENI. The CDR3 is made up of 17 amino acids. The ends lost 2 bases at V and 2 bases at J; junction bases unmatched: 8. The DNA for the CDR3 is TGTGCCAGCTCACCATCTCGCGGGAGGGCAGACACAGATACGCAGTATTTT. Its protein is CASSPSRGRADTDTQYF.